This TCR beta chain was documented in a study of Ad26.COV2.S vaccination and SARS-CoV-2 variants. Sample treatment: around 19 received Ad26.COV2.S at low or high dose, single or two shots; 5 received placebo; per-sample allocation not given. Samples came from day 63 after the first vaccine or placebo injection. The assay was immunoSEQ multiplex PCR, and TCRdb's table has in-frame clones only and misses some. The table has some 370,000 clones, approximately 83% seen once. Germline V gives CDR1 DFQATT, CDR2 SNEGSKA (reference sequence). The V end lost 3 bases, the J end lost 1 base, and 7 bases lay between the germline ends. This CDR3 has 14 residues.

The source of this sequence is a person aged 18-60 years who received the Ad26.COV2.S COVID-19 vaccine or a placebo. The chain uses TRBV20-1 and TRBJ2-6; D is possibly TRBD1 or TRBD2 (5 bases each). The source was peripheral blood, collected in a trial of Ad26.COV2.S vaccine versus placebo. This CDR3 reads CSASEGSGANVLTF. The CDR3 DNA reads as TGCAGTGCTAGTGAGGGGTCTGGGGCCAACGTCCTGACTTTC.